In this sample, the clone carrying this T cell receptor beta chain turned up many times. The antigen remains unidentified. This CDR3 is 16 amino acids long. V lost 1 base to trimming and J lost 5 bases; unmatched junction nucleotides: 6. Germline CDR1 and CDR2: LGHNA and YSLEER. Time point of the sample: patch test 2, 6 weeks after DPC sensitization. Treatment: therapeutic diphenylcyclopropenone sensitization with weekly scalp DPC. From the RACE reads, TCRdb called clonotypes with MiXCR, one entry per CDR3 protein. The table has a few hundred thousand distinct CDR3 sequences, nearly 6.5% seen once. The data were obtained in a study of human T cells and chemical hapten exposure. Overall study findings and caveats: Having alopecia, donors may respond immunologically unlike healthy people. Positively correlated with patch test score were the counts of PT1 expanded TCRs. TCRs above 1 in 1000 frequency did not change with DPC sensitization. Versus controls, expanded TCRs had significantly more large CDR3 similarity clusters.

The material was whole blood, obtained in connection with sensitization to the hapten diphenylcyclopropenone (DPC). This clonotype was sampled from a woman younger than 30 with alopecia areata. Some clones in this sample may be carry-over from other donors' samples. This chain uses TRBV4-3 with TRBJ2-1, with TRBD2 identical over 9 bases. The CDR3 bases are TGCGCCAGCAGCCAAGCTCGGACTAGCGCAGACAATGAGCAGTTCTTC. Translating it yields CASSQARTSADNEQFF.